Listed below are T cell receptor beta chains from one sample, sequenced in a study of identical twins. TCRdb used MiXCR to reprocess the 5' RACE reads, holding one entry per CDR3 protein. The table records around 680,000 distinct CDR3 sequences, more than 6.5% of them present only once. This sample also appeared in a second study, on yellow fever vaccine responses in identical twins.

Sequencing was carried out using PBMCs. These receptors all come from a woman aged 18-29 years in good health. Both conserved end residues are part of each CDR3. The D gene is left open where the match is weak. Expanded clones get a size class; other rows say once, few or many, or leave the size out.

J gene,D gene,V gene,clone size,CDR3 DNA,CDR3 protein
TRBJ2-7,-,TRBV25-1,many,TGTGCCAGCGAAGGGCCTGGCTCCTACGAGCAGTACTTC,CASEGPGSYEQYF
TRBJ1-1,TRBD1,TRBV7-9,many,TGTGCCAGCAGCGTTCCGGGACAGGGGACGACTGAAGCTTTCTTT,CASSVPGQGTTEAFF
TRBJ2-7,TRBD1,TRBV3-1,-,TGTGCCTGCACCAGTTTCCCTCCGCCGGGACAGGGGAGCAACGAGCAGTACTTC,CACTSFPPPGQGSNEQYF
TRBJ1-5,-,TRBV19,few,TGTGCCAGTCGCGCCGGGACAAGTTTTAATCAGCCCCAGCATTTT,CASRAGTSFNQPQHF
TRBJ2-6,-,TRBV28,-,TGTGCCAGCAGTTCTATAAGGACAGCCGGGGCCAACGTCCTGACTTTC,CASSSIRTAGANVLTF
TRBJ2-3,TRBD2,TRBV5-1,few,TGCGCCAGCAGCCAAGGACTAGCGGGGTACACAGATACGCAGTATTTT,CASSQGLAGYTDTQYF
TRBJ2-7,-,TRBV7-2,few,TGTGCCAGCAGCTTAGATAGAGCAGGGGGGTCCGAGCAGTACTTC,CASSLDRAGGSEQYF
TRBJ1-6,-,TRBV12-3/TRBV12-4,many,TGTGCCAGCAGTTTAGGACAGAACTATAATTCACCCCTCCACTTT,CASSLGQNYNSPLHF
TRBJ2-5,-,TRBV10-3,few,TGTGCCATCAGTGAGTCCGGGGCCCAGTACTTC,CAISESGAQYF
TRBJ2-1,-,TRBV7-6,-,TGTGCCAGCAGCTTAGGTGGCAGGGAATACAATGAGCAGTTCTTC,CASSLGGREYNEQFF
TRBJ2-3,TRBD1,TRBV7-9,many,TGTGCCAGCAGCCCGAGGAGAGGGACAGGGTTAGGAGATACGCAGTATTTT,CASSPRRGTGLGDTQYF
TRBJ2-7,-,TRBV12-3/TRBV12-4,few,TGTGCCAGCAGCATTCGGGGTTTCGCTTCCTACGAGCAGTACTTC,CASSIRGFASYEQYF
TRBJ1-1,-,TRBV20-1,many,TGCAGTGCTAGAGATGGCACAACCGCGAACACTGAAGCTTTCTTT,CSARDGTTANTEAFF
TRBJ2-5,-,TRBV6-5,-,TGTGCCAGCATTTCACAGCAAGAGACCCAGTACTTC,CASISQQETQYF
TRBJ2-5,-,TRBV21-1,many,TGTGCCAGCAGCAAAGAAAACTGTGAATCGTCTAGCGGAATACAAGAGACCCAGTACTTC,CASSKENCESSSGIQETQYF
TRBJ2-1,-,TRBV20-1,-,TGCAGTGCCCACAGAGACTCCTACAATGAGCAGTTCTTC,CSAHRDSYNEQFF
TRBJ1-4,-,TRBV4-3,few,TGCGCCAGCAGCCGGACACAGGGCGGCTATGAAAAACTGTTTTTT,CASSRTQGGYEKLFF